This T cell receptor (beta chain) was captured in a study of shared clonotypes between healthy human individuals. Findings and caveats of the study: Shared across several donors were around 5% of the naive CD4 clonotypes.

Germline V gene data show CDR1 as LGHNA and CDR2 as YNFKEQ. There are 15 residues in the CDR3. V was clipped by 2 bases and J by 1 base; unmatched bases: 1. TCRdb's copy holds only in-frame clones and misses some; the assay was immunoSEQ multiplex PCR. Among over 150,000 clones listed, over 50% were seen once. This clone was observed a few times. The antigen remains unidentified. All donors qualified as healthy HIV-negative adults and had experienced no recent acute infections or vaccinations. The clonotype originates from a man aged 25-45 years in good health. The chain recombines TRBV4-2 with TRBJ2-2, with 7 bases aligning to TRBD2. Sequencing was done on a sample of memory CD4+ T cells sorted from blood. Described subset: CD45RA-negative fraction. The CDR3 loop reads CASSQSSGNTGELFF. The CDR3 bases are TGTGCCAGCAGCCAATCTAGCGGGAACACCGGGGAGCTGTTTTTT.